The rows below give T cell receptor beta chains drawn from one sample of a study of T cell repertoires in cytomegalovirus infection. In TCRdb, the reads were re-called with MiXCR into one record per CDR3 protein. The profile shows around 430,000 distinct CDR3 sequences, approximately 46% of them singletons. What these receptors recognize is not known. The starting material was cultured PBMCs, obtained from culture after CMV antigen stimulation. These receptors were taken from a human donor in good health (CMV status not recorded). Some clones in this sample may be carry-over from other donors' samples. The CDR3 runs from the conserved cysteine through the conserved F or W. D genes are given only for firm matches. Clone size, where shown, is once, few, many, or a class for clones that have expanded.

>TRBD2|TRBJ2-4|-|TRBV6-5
TGTGCCAGCAGCACGGGGGGCAAAAACATTCAGTACTTC
CASSTGGKNIQYF
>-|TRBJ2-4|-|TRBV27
TGTGCCAGCAGTTACACGGGAGTGGGAAACATTCAGTACTTC
CASSYTGVGNIQYF
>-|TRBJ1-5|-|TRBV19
TGTGCCAGTACCGTCCTTTTAGGTCTTCGACTGGCCCAGCATTTT
CASTVLLGLRLAQHF
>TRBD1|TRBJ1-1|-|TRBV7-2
TGTGCCAGCAGCCCCGACAGGGGAAGGGCTGAAGCTTTCTTT
CASSPDRGRAEAFF
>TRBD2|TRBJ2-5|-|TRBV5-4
TGTGCCAGCAGCCGTTCTAGCGGGAGGGTCGCCCGGGAGACCCAGTACTTC
CASSRSSGRVARETQYF
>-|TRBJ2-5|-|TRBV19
TGTGCCAGTAGCCGGTATCTGGACAGTCAAGAGACCCAGTACTTC
CASSRYLDSQETQYF
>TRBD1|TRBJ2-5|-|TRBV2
TGTGCCAGCAGTGGGACAGGGAGTCGAGAGACCCAGTACTTC
CASSGTGSRETQYF
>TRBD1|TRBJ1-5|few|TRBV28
TGTGCCAGCAGAAACGCAGGGGGCGGTCAGCCCCAGCATTTT
CASRNAGGGQPQHF
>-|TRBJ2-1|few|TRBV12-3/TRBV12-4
TGTGCCAGCACCCCCCAGGCAGGGGCCTACAATGAGCAGTTCTTC
CASTPQAGAYNEQFF
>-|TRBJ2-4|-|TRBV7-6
TGTGCCAGCAGCTCAAGGGCCGGGTCCCCCAAAAACATTCAGTACTTC
CASSSRAGSPKNIQYF
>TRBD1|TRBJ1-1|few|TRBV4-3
TGCGCCAGCAGCCAAGTCAGCAGGGGGATGGGGTCGGACACTGAAGCTTTCTTT
CASSQVSRGMGSDTEAFF
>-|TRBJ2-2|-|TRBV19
TGTGCCAGTACCGAGGGGGACGGGGAGCTGTTTTTT
CASTEGDGELFF
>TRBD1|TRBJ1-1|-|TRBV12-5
TGTGCTAGTGGTTTCAGGGGGGGACAGACTGAAGCTTTCTTT
CASGFRGGQTEAFF
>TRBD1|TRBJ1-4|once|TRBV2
TGTGCCAGCAGAGACAGGGCTGGTGAAAAACTGTTTTTT
CASRDRAGEKLFF
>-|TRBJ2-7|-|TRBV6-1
TGTGCCAGCACGCGGACTGGCTCCTACGAGCAGTACTTC
CASTRTGSYEQYF
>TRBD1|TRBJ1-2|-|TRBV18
TGTGCCAGCTCACCACCGGGACAGTACTATGGCTACACCTTC
CASSPPGQYYGYTF
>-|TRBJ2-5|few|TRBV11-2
TGTGCCAGCAGCTTAGCTGGGTGGCAAGAGACCCAGTACTTC
CASSLAGWQETQYF
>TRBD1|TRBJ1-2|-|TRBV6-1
TGTGCCAGCAGTCCCCGAGGGGCCGGGACAGGGGAATATGGCTACACCTTC
CASSPRGAGTGEYGYTF
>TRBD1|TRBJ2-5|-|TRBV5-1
TGCGCCAGCAATGACCAGGGGGAGAGAGAGACCCAGTACTTC
CASNDQGERETQYF
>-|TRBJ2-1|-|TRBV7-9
TGTGCCCAGGCGCGGGATGACTACAATGAGCAGTTCTTC
CAQARDDYNEQFF
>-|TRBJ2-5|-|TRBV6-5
TGTGCCAGCAGTTACTCGAATCCCCGGAGTACAAGAGAGGCCCAGTACTTC
CASSYSNPRSTREAQYF
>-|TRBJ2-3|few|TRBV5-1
TGCGCCAGCAGCCCGGGTTACAGCACAGATACGCAGTATTTT
CASSPGYSTDTQYF
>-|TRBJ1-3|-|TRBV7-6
TGTGCCAGCGGGCCCGGAAACACCATATATTTT
CASGPGNTIYF
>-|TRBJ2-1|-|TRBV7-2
TGTGCCAGCAGCTTAGGAATAAAGCGTGAGCAGTTCTTC
CASSLGIKREQFF
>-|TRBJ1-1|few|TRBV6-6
TGTGCCAGCAGTTACTCGAACGGGCCTGAAGCTTTCTTT
CASSYSNGPEAFF
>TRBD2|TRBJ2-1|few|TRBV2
TGTGCCAGCAGGACTAGCGGGGGGGATGAGCAGTTCTTC
CASRTSGGDEQFF
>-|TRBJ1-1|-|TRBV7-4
TGTGCCAGCAGCTTACCAACGACCGGGCGCACTGAAGCTTTCTTT
CASSLPTTGRTEAFF
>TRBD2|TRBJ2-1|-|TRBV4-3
TGCGCCAGCAGCCAACCGGGACTAGCGTTCAATGAGCAGTTCTTC
CASSQPGLAFNEQFF
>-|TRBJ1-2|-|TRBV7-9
TGTGCCAGCAGCTACTGGACAGCAACCTATGGCTACACCTTC
CASSYWTATYGYTF
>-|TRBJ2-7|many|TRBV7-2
TGTGCCAGCAGCTTAATGGGAAGCGGCTTTGTAACCTCCTACGAGCAGTACTTC
CASSLMGSGFVTSYEQYF
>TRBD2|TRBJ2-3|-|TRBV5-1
TGCGCCAGCAGCTTGGGCTTGAGACTAGCGGGATCCACTAGCACAGATACGCAGTATTTT
CASSLGLRLAGSTSTDTQYF
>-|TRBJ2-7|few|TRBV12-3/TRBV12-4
TGTGCCAGCAGTCCGGGACTTCGCTACGAGCAGTACTTC
CASSPGLRYEQYF
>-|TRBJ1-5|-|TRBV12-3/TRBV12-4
TGTGCCAGCAGTGACTCCCAGGGTGATCAGCCCCAGCATTTT
CASSDSQGDQPQHF
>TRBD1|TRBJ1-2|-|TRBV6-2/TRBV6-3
TGTGCCAGCAACCACCGGGACAGGGGGCTTTATGGCTACACCTTC
CASNHRDRGLYGYTF
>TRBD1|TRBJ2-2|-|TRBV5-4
TGTGCCAGCAGCACCAGACAGGGAGGGGAGCTGTTTTTT
CASSTRQGGELFF
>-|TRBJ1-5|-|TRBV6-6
TGTGCCAGCAGTGGCAAGGCTGATCAGCCCCAGCATTTT
CASSGKADQPQHF
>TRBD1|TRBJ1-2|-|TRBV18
TGTGCCAGCTCACCAGAACAGGGGGAGGCTGGCTACACCTTC
CASSPEQGEAGYTF
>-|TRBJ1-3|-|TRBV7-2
TGTGCCAGCAGCTCGAACCGAGGCGGTGCTGGAAACACCATATATTTT
CASSSNRGGAGNTIYF
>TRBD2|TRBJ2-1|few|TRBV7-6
TGTGCCAGCAGCTTAGGTTATGGGACTAGCGATGATGAGCAGTTCTTC
CASSLGYGTSDDEQFF
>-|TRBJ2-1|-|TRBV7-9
TGTGCCAGCAGCTTAGGGGCGGACGATGAGCAGTTCTTC
CASSLGADDEQFF
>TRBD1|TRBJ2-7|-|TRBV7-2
TGTGCCAGCAGCTTAGGGCCCAGGGGGCGCTCCTACGAGCAGTACTTC
CASSLGPRGRSYEQYF
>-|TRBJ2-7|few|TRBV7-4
TGTGCCAGCAGCTTAAATAGTAGCGCCACCCTCTACGAGCAGTACTTC
CASSLNSSATLYEQYF
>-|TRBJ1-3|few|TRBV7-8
TGTGCCAGCAGCTTAGCGGGGTTTGACGGCTACCAAACCATATATTTT
CASSLAGFDGYQTIYF
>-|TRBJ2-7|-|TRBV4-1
TGCGCCAGCAGCTTTCGTCCGGGACACCGACCCGACATCTACGAGCAGTACTTC
CASSFRPGHRPDIYEQYF
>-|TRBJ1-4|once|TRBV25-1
TGTGCCAGCAGTTGGGGTAATGAAAAACTGTTTTTT
CASSWGNEKLFF
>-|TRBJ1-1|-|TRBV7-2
TGTGCCAGCAGCTTAGTGTCTGGGGTCGGCACTGAAGCTTTCTTT
CASSLVSGVGTEAFF
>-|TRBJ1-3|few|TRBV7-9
TGTGCCAGCCGGGGGCTATCTGGAAACACCATATATTTT
CASRGLSGNTIYF
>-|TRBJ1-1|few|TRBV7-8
TGTGCCAGCAGTCATGGGACCTGGACCGAAGCTTTCTTT
CASSHGTWTEAFF